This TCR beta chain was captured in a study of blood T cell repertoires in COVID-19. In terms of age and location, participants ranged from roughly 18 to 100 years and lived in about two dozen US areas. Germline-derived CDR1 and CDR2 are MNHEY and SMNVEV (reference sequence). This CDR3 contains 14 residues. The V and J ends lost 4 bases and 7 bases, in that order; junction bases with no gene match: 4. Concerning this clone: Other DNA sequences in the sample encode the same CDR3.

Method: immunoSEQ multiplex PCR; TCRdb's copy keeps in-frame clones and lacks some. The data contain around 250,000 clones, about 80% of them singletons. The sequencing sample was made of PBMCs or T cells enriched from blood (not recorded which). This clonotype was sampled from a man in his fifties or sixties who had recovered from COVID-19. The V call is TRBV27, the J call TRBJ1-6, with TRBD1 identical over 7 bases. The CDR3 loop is CASSSGRGNSPLHF. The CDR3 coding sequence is TGTGCCAGCAGTTCTGGCAGGGGGAATTCACCCCTCCACTTT.